This TCR beta chain was sequenced during a study of regulatory T cells in long-lasting Graves disease. This clonotype was picked up a small number of times. This sample's time point: newly diagnosed GD, antithyroid drugs for less than 3 months. RNA isolated from PBMCs was used to make the TCR library. One endocrinology department in Xi'an, China, was where patients came from. Arm-PCR of CDR3 regions and iRepertoire HTBI primers were the basis on which TCR beta libraries were built. TCRdb reprocessed the multiplex PCR reads via MiXCR and lists one record per CDR3 protein. Of 550,000 to 700,000 distinct CDR3 sequences in the sample, more than 15% were seen once. Germline values: CDR1 ENHRY, CDR2 SYGVKD. V dropped 10 bases and J dropped 1; count of bases not matched to a gene: 8. The CDR3 is 14 residues long. This sample also appeared in a second study, on T cells in Graves' hyperthyroidism and ophthalmopathy.

The sequencing here drew on peripheral blood mononuclear cells (PBMCs), taken at new diagnosis, from a patient treated with antithyroid drugs. The TCR originated in a man between 18 and 29 years old with Graves disease. This chain joins TRBV10-3 and TRBJ2-3; 7 positions agree with TRBD2. CDR3 sequence: CANKPGGGTDTQYF. The CDR3, as DNA: TGTGCCAACAAACCGGGAGGCGGCACAGATACGCAGTATTTT.